Below are 32 T cell receptor beta chains sequenced from a single sample in a study of shared clonotypes between healthy human individuals. TCRdb's table, derived via immunoSEQ multiplex PCR, lists solely in-frame clones and lacks some. The sample yields approximately 2.3 million clones, 93% seen once. The sample consisted of naive CD4+ T cells from PBMCs. The subset here: CD45RA+ positively selected. The receptors were gathered from a man in his late teens or twenties in good health. Some clones in this sample may be carry-over from other donors' samples.

The chain recombines TRBV6-6 with TRBJ1-2, with D maybe TRBD1 (6 bases). Deletions cut 4 bases from V and 2 bases from J, with 14 bases between. The CDR3 length is 15 residues. Germline V gene sequence: CDR1 MNHNY, CDR2 SVGAGI (reference sequence). The CDR3 reads CASSFAGTTNYGYTF. Written as DNA, the CDR3 is TGTGCCAGCAGTTTCGCCGGGACAACGAACTATGGCTACACCTTC.

The J gene is TRBJ2-2, the V gene TRBV6-1; D is perhaps TRBD2 (5 bases). Germline CDR1 reads MNHNS; CDR2 reads SASEGT. Trimming pared 4 bases from V and 7 bases from J, leaving 22 bases between. The CDR3 is 17 residues long. CDR3 in DNA: TGTGCCAGCAGTGCTGCTTCGGGAACGCGGACTTACGGGGAGCTGTTTTTT. Translation gives CASSAASGTRTYGELFF.

V and J are TRBV6-6 and TRBJ1-6, with D tentatively TRBD1 (5 bases). Germline values: CDR1 MNHNY, CDR2 SVGAGI (reference sequence). Trimming left V 0 bases short and J 10 bases short, with 10 bases between. The CDR3 runs 14 residues. CDR3 coding DNA: TGTGCCAGCAGTTACTCAGGGACCGGATCACCCCTCCACTTT. Encoded protein: CASSYSGTGSPLHF.

The gene calls are TRBV13 and TRBJ2-7; 12 bases are a match to TRBD2. The ends lost 5 bases at V and 2 bases at J; junction bases unmatched: 4. The V gene's germline CDR1 is PRHDT and CDR2 FYEKMQ (reference sequence). CDR3 size: 15 residues. The CDR3 here is CASSHWTSGTYEQYF. In DNA, the CDR3 is TGTGCCAGCAGCCATTGGACTAGCGGGACCTACGAGCAGTACTTC.

This sequence joins TRBV2 and TRBJ2-3; D is tentatively TRBD1 or TRBD2 (5 bases each). The V gene's germline CDR1 is SNHLY and CDR2 FYNNEI. The CDR3 sequence is 12 residues long. Trimming stripped 11 bases from V and 5 bases from J, with 14 bases between. CDR3 residues: CAGAGGGDTQYF. CDR3 DNA: TGTGCCGGAGCTGGGGGTGGAGATACGCAGTATTTT.

Only a few counts were recorded for this clone. V is TRBV20-1 and J is TRBJ1-2; D is ambiguous. Germline CDR1 DFQATT, CDR2 SNEGSKA (reference sequence). The CDR3 consists of 11 residues. Trimming pared 2 bases from V and 5 bases from J, leaving 6 bases between. DNA for the CDR3: TGCAGTGCTAGAAGGGCGTATGGCTACACCTTC. Its protein is CSARRAYGYTF.

The genes are TRBV15 and TRBJ2-7; D ambiguous. The germline V gene has CDR1 LNHNV and CDR2 YYDKDF (reference sequence). V was pared by 0 bases and J by 0 bases, with 9 bases between. The CDR3 consists of 15 residues. CDR3 nucleotide sequence: TGTGCCACCAGCAGAGATTCGAGGAGCTCCTACGAGCAGTACTTC. This codes for CATSRDSRSSYEQYF.

The chain carries TRBV9 and TRBJ2-5; 11 nucleotides align to TRBD1. With 3 bases clipped from V and 5 bases from J, the junction kept 12 bases outside the gene matches. CDR3 length: 17 amino acids. Germline assignment: CDR1 SGDLS and CDR2 YYNGEE. The CDR3 region has the DNA TGTGCCAGCAGCGCGGGCGCCCGGACAGGGGGCCGTGAGACCCAGTACTTC. Protein product: CASSAGARTGGRETQYF.

This chain uses TRBV28 with TRBJ2-7; D gene unclear. The V gene lost 3 bases and the J gene lost 3 bases, with 12 bases spanning the gap. The CDR3 spans 14 residues. The germline gives CDR1 MDHEN, CDR2 SYDVKM. Here the CDR3 DNA reads TGTGCCAGCAGTTTGGTTGGCAGTTTCTACGAGCAGTACTTC. Encoded protein: CASSLVGSFYEQYF.

A few counts support this clone. The CDR3 loop is CASRRTGGLTEAFF. CDR3 coding DNA: TGTGCCAGCAGGAGGACAGGGGGGCTCACTGAAGCTTTCTTT. The gene calls are TRBV7-3 and TRBJ1-1; 10 bases fit TRBD1. CDR1 and CDR2 from the germline V gene are SGHTA and FQGTGA. The trim removed 6 bases at V and 4 bases at J, leaving 5 bases unmatched. This CDR3 is 14 amino acids long. The full variable domain, its missing parts supplied by reference TRBV7-3 and TRBJ1-1, is GAGVSQTPSNKVTEKGKYVELRCDPISGHTALYWYRQSLGQGPEFLIYFQGTGAADDSGLPNDRFFAVRPEGSVSTLKIQRTERGDSAVYLCASRRTGGLTEAFFGQGTRLTVV.

The chain employs TRBV11-2 and TRBJ2-1, with D maybe TRBD2 (7 bases). The V and J ends lost 4 bases and 0 bases respectively, with 16 bases between them. The germline V gene has CDR1 SGHAT and CDR2 FQNNGV. This CDR3 comprises 17 residues. CDR3 in amino acids: CASSSRGRGGSYNEQFF. CDR3 DNA: TGTGCCAGCAGCTCCCGGGGTAGGGGGGGCTCCTACAATGAGCAGTTCTTC.

This chain uses TRBV7-3 with TRBJ2-1; D call uncertain. Germline V gives CDR1 SGHTA, CDR2 FQGTGA. CDR3 length: 15 amino acids. Trimming removed 3 bases at V and 7 bases at J, with 16 bases between. The CDR3 nucleotides are TGTGCCAGCAGCTTTGCGTGGGCTAGTAGTAATGAGCAGTTCTTC. This encodes CASSFAWASSNEQFF.

J is TRBJ2-1 and V is TRBV7-9, with 15 bases identical to TRBD2. Germline CDR1 SEHNR, CDR2 FQNEAQ (reference sequence). The CDR3 covers 18 residues. The trim removed 1 base at V and 13 bases at J, leaving 14 bases unmatched. The CDR3, as DNA: TGTGCCAGCAGCTTAGGGACTAGCGGGAGGGCTGGTTATACTGAACAGTTCTTC. It encodes CASSLGTSGRAGYTEQFF.

This clone was found once. This chain uses TRBV6-6 with TRBJ2-7, with no clear D. Germline CDR1 is MNHNY and CDR2 is SVGAGI (reference sequence). This CDR3 has 15 amino acids. The V gene lost 2 bases and the J gene lost 0 bases, with 11 bases spanning the gap. CDR3 residues: CASSYPGRSSYEQYF. The CDR3 DNA follows: TGTGCCAGCAGTTACCCAGGCAGGAGCTCCTACGAGCAGTACTTC.

V usage is TRBV28 and J usage is TRBJ2-7; D is uncertain. V lost 2 bases and J 3 bases, leaving 14 bases between the germline ends. CDR1 and CDR2 (germline): MDHEN, SYDVKM. The CDR3 runs to 15 residues. In DNA, the CDR3 is TGTGCCAGCAGTTTACCCAGACCGCCCCTCTACGAGCAGTACTTC. This translates into CASSLPRPPLYEQYF.

The rearrangement links TRBV4-3 to TRBJ2-3, with D possibly TRBD2 on 6 matching bases. The CDR3 has 15 amino acids. Trimming shortened V by 4 bases and J by 4 bases, and 15 bases separated the two germline ends. Germline V gene data show CDR1 as LGHNA and CDR2 as YSLEER. The CDR3 DNA reads TGCGCCAGCAGCCGGGGCACTAGCCTCCCAGATACGCAGTATTTT. It is translated as CASSRGTSLPDTQYF.

The V call is TRBV7-9, the J call TRBJ1-2; D not certain. Germline V CDR1 and CDR2: SEHNR, FQNEAQ (reference sequence). V lost 8 bases, J lost 3 bases, and 13 bases lay in between. The CDR3 has 13 residues. CDR3 in amino acids: CASRREEDYGYTF. CDR3 nucleotide sequence: TGTGCCAGCCGTCGTGAGGAGGACTATGGCTACACCTTC.

The sample holds one count of this clone. The V and J genes are TRBV5-1 and TRBJ2-5, with 13 bases fitting TRBD2. CDR3 length: 16 residues. The V gene's germline CDR1 is SGHRS and CDR2 YFSETQ. V trimming: 4 bases; J trimming: 7 bases; junction bases outside the gene matches: 10. The CDR3 is CASSRDRTSGSTTQYF. In DNA, the CDR3 is TGCGCCAGCAGCCGGGACAGGACTAGCGGGAGTACGACCCAGTACTTC.

This clone was found once. This chain uses TRBV7-9 with TRBJ2-7; maybe TRBD1 (7 bases). In germline, CDR1 is SEHNR, CDR2 FQNEAQ (reference sequence). Trimming shortened V by 5 bases and J by 5 bases, and 13 bases separated the two germline ends. This CDR3 is built from 13 residues. For the CDR3, the DNA is TGTGCCAGCAGCCACGGAGGGACAGACGAGCAGTACTTC. Translating gives CASSHGGTDEQYF.

The chain links TRBV18 to TRBJ2-2, with TRBD1 as a possible D gene (6 bases). This CDR3 is 16 amino acids long. With 0 bases removed from V and 4 bases from J, the gap between germline ends came to 12 bases. The germline V gene encodes CDR1 KGHSH and CDR2 LQKENI. In DNA form, the CDR3 reads TGTGCCAGCTCACCACCAGGGAAAGGGGGCACCGGGGAGCTGTTTTTT. As protein: CASSPPGKGGTGELFF.

The chain is built from TRBV5-4 and TRBJ2-3; the match to TRBD1 covers 7 bases. Losses at the gene ends were 0 bases for V and 2 bases for J; bases not matched to a gene: 3. Germline assignment: CDR1 SGHNT and CDR2 YYREEE (reference sequence). This CDR3 has 15 amino acids. Written as DNA, the CDR3 is TGTGCCAGCAGCTTGGGGGGGACAGCCACAGATACGCAGTATTTT. Amino acids: CASSLGGTATDTQYF.

The chain employs TRBV7-3 and TRBJ2-1, with D possibly being TRBD2 (7 bases). CDR1 SGHTA and CDR2 FQGTGA come from the germline V gene. The V end lost 4 bases, the J end lost 9 bases, and 10 bases lay between the germline ends. CDR3 size: 12 residues. CDR3 loop: CASSYGGLEQFF. CDR3 sequence (DNA): TGTGCCAGCAGCTACGGGGGGCTTGAGCAGTTCTTC.

The chain joins TRBV9 to TRBJ2-2; TRBD1 aligns across 8 bases. The CDR3 covers 16 residues. Germline CDR1 SGDLS, CDR2 YYNGEE. Unmatched junction bases numbered 11, after V lost 3 bases and J lost 7 bases. The CDR3 DNA reads as TGTGCCAGCAGCGATCGTCAGACAGGGGCGAACGGGGAGCTGTTTTTT. Encoded protein: CASSDRQTGANGELFF. Supplemented by reference TRBV9 and TRBJ2-2, the full variable domain reads DSGVTQTPKHLITATGQRVTLRCSPRSGDLSVYWYQQSLDQGLQFLIQYYNGEERAKGNILERFSAQQFPDLHSELNLSSLELGDSALYFCASSDRQTGANGELFFGEGSRLTVL.

The chain couples TRBV30 to TRBJ2-6; D uncertain. Looked up from germline, CDR1 is GTSNPN and CDR2 is SVGIG (reference sequence). The germline V and J ends were trimmed by 8 bases and 0 bases, with 11 bases remaining between them. The CDR3 has 14 amino acids. The CDR3 spells CAQPHDSGANVLTF. The DNA of the CDR3 is TGTGCCCAACCACACGACTCTGGGGCCAACGTCCTGACTTTC.

A remark on this clone: Other nucleotide sequences in the sample specify the same CDR3. The CDR3 nucleotides are TGTGCCAGCAGTTCACCGGGACGTGGCTACACCTTC. Residues: CASSSPGRGYTF. The V gene is TRBV28, the J gene TRBJ1-2; TRBD1 might be the D (5 bases). With 4 bases removed from V and 7 bases from J, the gap between germline ends came to 10 bases. The CDR3 runs 12 residues. Germline lookup yields CDR1 MDHEN and CDR2 SYDVKM.

This clone was picked up one time. The J gene is TRBJ2-1, the V gene TRBV15; the D gene is possibly TRBD2 (5 bases). Germline assignment: CDR1 LNHNV and CDR2 YYDKDF (reference sequence). V was shortened by 5 bases and J by 0 bases, with 14 bases between the two germline ends. This CDR3 has 16 residues. DNA of the CDR3: TGTGCCACCAGCGCTACTAGTCCGAGCTCCTACAATGAGCAGTTCTTC. Its protein product is CATSATSPSSYNEQFF.

Only a few counts were recorded for this clone. V and J are TRBV29-1 and TRBJ1-1, with TRBD1 matching over 8 bases. CDR1 SQVTM and CDR2 ANQGSEA come from the germline V gene. The CDR3 loop spans 13 amino acids. The junction had 7 bases not matched to a gene; V was cut back by 6 bases and J by 4 bases. Here the CDR3 reads CSVSDRGFTEAFF. In DNA, the CDR3 is TGCAGCGTCTCCGACAGGGGTTTCACTGAAGCTTTCTTT.

The chain has TRBV28 and TRBJ1-4; 7 nucleotides match TRBD1. Germline loops: CDR1 MDHEN, CDR2 SYDVKM. J was trimmed by 6 bases and V by 6 bases; bases with no gene match: 10. The CDR3 is 15 amino acids. This chain's CDR3 is CASSPGGASHEKLFF. The CDR3 DNA reads as TGTGCCAGCAGCCCAGGGGGGGCATCGCATGAAAAACTGTTTTTT.

The chain combines TRBV7-9 with TRBJ1-2; D remains ambiguous. The CDR3 extends over 13 amino acids. V shed 3 bases and J shed 7 bases, with 12 bases lying between them. Looked up from germline, CDR1 is SEHNR and CDR2 is FQNEAQ (reference sequence). This chain's CDR3 is CASSLAEVGGYTF. For the CDR3, the DNA is TGTGCCAGCAGCTTGGCTGAGGTCGGTGGCTACACCTTC.

CDR3 DNA: TGCAGCTCTCGCGCTAGCGGGAGCAGGTCCTACAATGAGCAGTTCTTC. It is translated as CSSRASGSRSYNEQFF. The V gene is TRBV29-1, the J gene TRBJ2-1; 10 bases are shared with TRBD2. From germline, CDR1 is SQVTM and CDR2 ANQGSEA. Losses at the gene ends were 8 bases for V and 1 base for J; bases not matched to a gene: 11. The CDR3 has 16 residues.

The chain couples TRBV28 to TRBJ2-7; D is uncertain. In germline, CDR1 is MDHEN, CDR2 SYDVKM. Trimming shortened V by 8 bases and J by 4 bases, and 15 bases separated the two germline ends. There are 13 residues in the CDR3. CDR3 residues: CASWDIREYEQYF. The CDR3 DNA reads TGTGCCAGCTGGGATATTCGAGAATACGAGCAGTACTTC.

This CDR3 reads CASSLETNYFNEQFF. Written as DNA, the CDR3 is TGTGCCAGCAGCTTAGAGACCAACTACTTCAATGAGCAGTTCTTC. This chain joins TRBV11-2 and TRBJ2-1; D uncertain. CDR1 and CDR2 (germline): SGHAT, FQNNGV. The CDR3 runs to 15 residues. Trimming left V 0 bases short and J 6 bases short, with 12 bases between.